The 2 T cell receptor beta chains presented below share a single source sample, sequenced in a study of T cells in Graves' hyperthyroidism and ophthalmopathy. TCR beta CDR3 sequences were amplified from RNA transcripts. Initially, a first-round RT-PCR of the TCR CDR3 employed the HTBI primer set. From the multiplex PCR reads, TCRdb called clonotypes with MiXCR, one entry per CDR3 protein. The top ten hold around 30% of the sample, which has roughly 710,000 distinct CDR3 sequences, 35% seen once. The sequenced material came from blood. Receptors originate from a woman between 40 and 55 years old with Graves' hyperthyroidism.

The chain links TRBV4-2 to TRBJ2-5; no firm D call. The CDR3 extends over 15 amino acids. The V gene's germline CDR1 is LGHNA and CDR2 YNFKEQ. V was shortened by 0 bases and J by 3 bases, with 11 bases between the two germline ends. The CDR3 bases are TGTGCCAGCAGCCAAGATCGGGTTTTAAAAGAGACCCAGTACTTC. Protein product: CASSQDRVLKETQYF.

The V and J genes are TRBV4-1 and TRBJ2-7, with D perhaps being TRBD1 or TRBD2 (7 bases each). The CDR3 runs to 15 residues. V was pared by 1 base and J by 2 bases, with 12 bases between. The germline V gene encodes CDR1 MGHRA and CDR2 YSYEKL. CDR3 sequence: CASSQGGGQPYEQYF. The CDR3 region has the DNA TGCGCCAGCAGCCAAGGGGGGGGACAGCCCTACGAGCAGTACTTC.